This T cell receptor (beta chain) came from a study of blood T cell repertoires in COVID-19. Study-level information: The origin of the acute and convalescent COVID-19 samples was the United States, Italy and Spain. T cells, B-cell-depleted T cells, or PBMCs supplied cDNA or gDNA.

V was trimmed by 0 bases and J by 5 bases, leaving 8 bases between them. Germline CDR1 SGDLS, CDR2 YYNGEE. The CDR3 spans 14 residues. Assignment of participants to cohorts was predicated upon participant-reported clinical history. In the authors' methods: How many nucleated cells were present was estimated from reference gene primer amplification. Sequencing used immunoSEQ multiplex PCR; TCRdb keeps in-frame clones, though not all of them. V and J calls and clone size follow that table, whereas D and trimming were derived from the DNA. The top ten clones hold around 1.9% of a sample with fewer than 450,000 clones, roughly 86% of them seen once.

The sequenced sample consisted of PBMCs or T cells enriched from blood (not recorded which). The clonotype was recovered from a woman between 40 and 50 years old with acute COVID-19. The J gene is TRBJ1-4, the V gene TRBV9; D is ambiguous. CDR3 protein: CASSVGISNEKLFF. CDR3 DNA: TGTGCCAGCAGCGTAGGTATTTCGAATGAAAAACTGTTTTTT.